The clone carrying this T cell receptor (beta chain) was counted many times. Its antigen is unknown. This sample was taken from a study of metastatic and nonmetastatic thyroid tumors. On the study more broadly: Both malignant and benign thyroid patients supplied peripheral blood and tumor or nodule tissue samples, across which the repertoires of these patients were then compared. Notes on the study in general: A significant increase in TCR beta diversity was reportedly seen in malignant thyroid tumors relative to benign nodules, in blood and tumor.

Original data processing: Across clinicopathological groups, CDR3 differences served as the basis for building a distant-metastasis classifier for papillary thyroid cancer. TCRdb called clones again from the PCR reads with MiXCR. The V and J calls and clone size come from TCRdb's table, not from the authors' own analysis. The sample shows 22,000 or so clones, roughly a sixth of them seen only once. Until they underwent thyroid surgery, no patient had received any treatment. The CDR3 is 15 amino acids. The germline V gene has CDR1 SGHDT and CDR2 YYEEEE. V was shortened by 3 bases and J by 5 bases, with 17 bases between the two germline ends.

This receptor was taken from a female donor with papillary thyroid cancer or a benign thyroid nodule (not recorded which). Some clones in this sample may be carry-over from other donors' samples. Sequencing was done on a sample of blood. The V call is TRBV5-6, the J call TRBJ1-1; no firm D call. The CDR3 DNA reads TGTGCCAGCAGCTCCTCGGGGTCCTTTGGGACTGAAGCTTTCTTT. Its translation: CASSSSGSFGTEAFF.